The sequence of this T cell receptor (beta chain) was determined in a study of CXCR3-negative and CXCR3-positive naive CD8 T cells. Overall study context: The libraries yielded about 135 million TRB reads, about 1.5 +/- 0.3 million each. Broader study findings: CXCR3-positive naive cells had more hydrophobic TRB CDR3s than CXCR3-negative naive cells. Post-cryopreservation CXCR3 expression was partly diminished, and the bulk of assays employed fresh PBMCs. TCR strength was inferred from TRB CDR3 properties, while surface CD5 was comparable between naive subsets.

It was by 5' RACE with UMI labels that the TRB cDNA libraries were prepared. TCRdb reprocessed the 5' RACE reads, keeping one entry per CDR3 protein, no DNA. The sample totals 45,000 to 65,000 distinct CDR3 sequences. As for this clonotype: Antigen specificity is unknown.

There are 18 residues in the CDR3. Germline V CDR1 and CDR2: SQVTM, ANQGSEA. Sequenced material: naive CXCR3- CD8+ T cells from blood. Documented subset: CD45RO-CCR7+CD27+CD95- naive CD8+ T cells lacking CXCR3 (TNR3-). The source is a human donor in good health. Some clones in this sample may be carry-over from other donors' samples. The rearrangement joins TRBV29-1 to TRBJ1-3. CDR3 amino acids: CSVWGKSTGRDSGNTIYF.